This TCR beta chain comes out of a study of low-dose radiotherapy and immunotherapy resistance in tumors. Regarding this clonotype: The likely explanation is a read error, given a far larger clone one base away.

As for time point: after trial treatment. Treatment reported: LDRT plus nivolumab, ipilimumab, low-dose cyclophosphamide and aspirin (RACIN trial). Germline CDR1 SEHNR, CDR2 FQNEAQ (reference sequence). The CDR3 contains 18 residues. TRAV- and TRBV-specific primers, spanning alpha and beta chains, primed first-strand cDNA. For amplifying TCRs, the PCR ran for 15 to 20 cycles with Phusion, which was used together with a constant-region primer and the adapter on the V primers. TCRdb processed the reads anew with MiXCR; each CDR3 protein has one entry. The sample comprises under 110,000 distinct CDR3 sequences, more than 20% of which are singletons, and 4.1% rests with the top ten.

This receptor was taken from a male donor with prostate cancer. The sample in question was PBMCs, obtained after low-dose radiotherapy plus immunotherapy. The chain joins TRBV7-9 to TRBJ1-1, with D possibly matching TRBD1 (5 bases). CDR3 in amino acids: CACSLRMGTGQLNTEAFF. In DNA form, the CDR3 reads TGTGCCTGCAGCTTAAGAATGGGAACAGGTCAACTGAACACTGAAGCTTTCTTT.